These T cell receptor beta chains were read from a single sample in a study of cytomegalovirus exposure and HLA in healthy donors. The table came from immunoSEQ multiplex PCR; TCRdb's copy has only in-frame clones and leaves some out. The table records 100,000 to 150,000 clones, about three quarters of them present only once. Material for sequencing was PBMCs. The receptor source for this set is a female donor in good health and CMV-seronegative. CDR3s include the opening cysteine and the closing phenylalanine or tryptophan. The D gene is left open where the match is weak. Size is stated for part of the rows, as once, few or many counts, or as a class when the clone is expanded.

clone_size d_call j_call v_call cdr3_aa cdr3_nt
NA NA TRBJ2-1 TRBV4-1 CASSQAQGDEQFF TGCGCCAGCAGCCAAGCACAGGGCGATGAGCAGTTCTTC
NA NA TRBJ2-4 TRBV28 CATIDSTLAKNIQYF TGTGCCACCATTGATTCGACACTAGCCAAAAACATTCAGTACTTC
NA TRBD1 TRBJ2-7 TRBV15 CATSRQGQGFYEQYF TGTGCCACCAGCAGACAGGGACAGGGGTTCTACGAGCAGTACTTC
few NA TRBJ1-4 TRBV30 CAWTTREYFGEKLFF TGTGCCTGGACAACTCGGGAGTATTTTGGTGAAAAACTGTTTTTT
NA NA TRBJ1-5 TRBV5-8 CASSLGREGQF TGTGCCAGCAGCTTGGGCAGGGAAGGACAGTTT
NA TRBD1 TRBJ2-7 TRBV2 CASSRTGSRGYEQYF TGTGCCAGCAGTCGGACAGGGTCGAGGGGTTACGAGCAGTACTTC
once TRBD1 TRBJ2-2 TRBV6-1 CASSDNRGPALFF TGTGCCAGCAGCGATAACAGGGGGCCGGCGCTGTTTTTT
once TRBD1 TRBJ1-5 TRBV7-2 CASSPGQGNNQPQHF TGTGCCAGCAGCCCTGGACAGGGCAACAATCAGCCCCAGCATTTT
NA TRBD1 TRBJ2-2 TRBV27 CASSPGQGETGELFF TGTGCCAGCAGTCCGGGACAGGGGGAAACCGGGGAGCTGTTTTTT
NA NA TRBJ2-1 TRBV6-5 CASSWATSSNEQFF TGTGCCAGCAGTTGGGCGACTAGTTCCAATGAGCAGTTCTTC
NA NA TRBJ1-2 TRBV11-2 CASSSLTPARAPYGYTF TGTGCCAGCAGCTCCCTCACCCCAGCGCGGGCGCCCTATGGCTACACCTTC
NA NA TRBJ2-5 TRBV20-1 CSASLQETQYF TGCAGTGCTAGTCTGCAAGAGACCCAGTACTTC
NA TRBD1 TRBJ1-4 TRBV19 CASTDRGDEEKLFF TGTGCCAGTACTGACAGGGGAGACGAGGAAAAACTGTTTTTT
once TRBD1 TRBJ2-7 TRBV6-1 CASSEGTGSSYEQYF TGTGCCAGCAGTGAAGGGACAGGGAGCTCCTACGAGCAGTACTTC
NA TRBD1 TRBJ1-6 TRBV5-1 CASSTRQGVDSPLHF TGCGCCAGCAGCACAAGACAGGGGGTGGATTCACCCCTCCACTTT
few TRBD1 TRBJ2-6 TRBV2 CASGTGGSGANVLTF TGTGCCAGCGGGACAGGGGGATCCGGGGCCAACGTCCTGACTTTC